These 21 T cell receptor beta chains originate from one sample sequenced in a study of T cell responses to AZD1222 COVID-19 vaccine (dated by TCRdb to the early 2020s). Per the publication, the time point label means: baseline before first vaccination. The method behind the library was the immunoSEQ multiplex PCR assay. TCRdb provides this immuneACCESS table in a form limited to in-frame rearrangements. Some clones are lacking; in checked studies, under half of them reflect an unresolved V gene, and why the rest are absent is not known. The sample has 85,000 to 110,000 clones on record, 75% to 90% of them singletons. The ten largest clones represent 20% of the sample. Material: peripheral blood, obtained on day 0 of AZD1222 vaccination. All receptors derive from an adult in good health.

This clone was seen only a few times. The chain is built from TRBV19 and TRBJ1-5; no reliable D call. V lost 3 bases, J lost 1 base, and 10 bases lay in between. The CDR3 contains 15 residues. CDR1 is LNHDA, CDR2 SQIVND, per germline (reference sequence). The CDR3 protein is CASSMVTGSNQPQHF. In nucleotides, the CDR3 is TGTGCCAGTAGTATGGTCACTGGGAGCAATCAGCCCCAGCATTTT.

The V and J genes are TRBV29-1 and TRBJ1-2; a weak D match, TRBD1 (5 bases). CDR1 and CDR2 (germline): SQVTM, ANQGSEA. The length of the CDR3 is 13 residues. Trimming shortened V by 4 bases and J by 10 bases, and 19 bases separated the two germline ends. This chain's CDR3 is CSVAQGTLGFYTF. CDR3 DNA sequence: TGCAGCGTTGCCCAAGGGACTCTGGGTTTCTACACCTTC. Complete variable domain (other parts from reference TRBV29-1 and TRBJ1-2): SAVISQKPSRDICQRGTSLTIQCQVDSQVTMMFWYRQQPGQSLTLIATANQGSEATYESGFVIDKFPISRPNLTFSTLTVSNMSPEDSSIYLCSVAQGTLGFYTFGSGTRLTVV.

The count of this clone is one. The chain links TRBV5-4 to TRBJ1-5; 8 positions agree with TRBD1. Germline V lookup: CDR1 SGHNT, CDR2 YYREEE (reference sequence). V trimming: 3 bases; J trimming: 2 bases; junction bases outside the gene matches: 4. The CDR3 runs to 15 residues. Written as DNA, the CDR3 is TGTGCCAGCAGCTCAGGGGGACAGGGCAATCAGCCCCAGCATTTT. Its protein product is CASSSGGQGNQPQHF.

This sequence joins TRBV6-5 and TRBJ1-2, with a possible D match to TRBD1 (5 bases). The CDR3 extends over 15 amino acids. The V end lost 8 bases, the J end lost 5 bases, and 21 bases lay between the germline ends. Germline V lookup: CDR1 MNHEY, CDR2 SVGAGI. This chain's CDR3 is CASSPDGTRFYGYTF. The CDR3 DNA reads TGTGCCAGCTCCCCAGACGGGACCCGATTTTATGGCTACACCTTC.

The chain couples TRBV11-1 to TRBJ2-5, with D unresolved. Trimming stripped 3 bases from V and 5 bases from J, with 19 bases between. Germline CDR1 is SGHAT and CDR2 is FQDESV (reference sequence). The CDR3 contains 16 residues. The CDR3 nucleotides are TGTGCCAGCAGCTTGTCCGGGTCTGCATCTAGGGAGACCCAGTACTTC. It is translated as CASSLSGSASRETQYF.

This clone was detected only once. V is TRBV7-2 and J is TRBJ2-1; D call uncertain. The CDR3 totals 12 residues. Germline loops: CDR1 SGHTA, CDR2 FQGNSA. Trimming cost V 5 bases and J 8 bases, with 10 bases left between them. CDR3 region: CASSATFYEQFF. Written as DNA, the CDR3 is TGTGCCAGCAGCGCAACCTTCTATGAGCAGTTCTTC.

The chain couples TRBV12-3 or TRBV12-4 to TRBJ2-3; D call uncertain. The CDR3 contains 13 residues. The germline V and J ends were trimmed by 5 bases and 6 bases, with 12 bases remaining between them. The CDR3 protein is CASSPRLADTQYF. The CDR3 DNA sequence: TGTGCCAGCAGTCCCCGGTTGGCGGATACGCAGTATTTT.

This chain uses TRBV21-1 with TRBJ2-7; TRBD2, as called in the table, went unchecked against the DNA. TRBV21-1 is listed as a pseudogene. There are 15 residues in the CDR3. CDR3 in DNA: TGTGCCAGCAGCAAAGTACCTCGTGGAGGGCACGAGCAGTACTTC. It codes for CASSKVPRGGHEQYF.

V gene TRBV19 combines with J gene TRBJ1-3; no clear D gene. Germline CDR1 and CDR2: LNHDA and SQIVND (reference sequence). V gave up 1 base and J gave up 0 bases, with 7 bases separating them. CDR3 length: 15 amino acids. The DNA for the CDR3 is TGTGCCAGTAGTATAGCCGGGGACTCTGGAAACACCATATATTTT. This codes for CASSIAGDSGNTIYF. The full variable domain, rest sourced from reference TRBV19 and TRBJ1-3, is DGGITQSPKYLFRKEGQNVTLSCEQNLNHDAMYWYRQDPGQGLRLIYYSQIVNDFQKGDIAEGYSVSREKKESFPLTVTSAQKNPTAFYLCASSIAGDSGNTIYFGEGSWLTVV.

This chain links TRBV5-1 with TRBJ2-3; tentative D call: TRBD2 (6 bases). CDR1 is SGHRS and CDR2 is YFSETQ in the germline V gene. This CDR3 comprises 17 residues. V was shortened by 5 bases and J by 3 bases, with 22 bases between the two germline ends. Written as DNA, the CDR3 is TGCGCCAGCAGACCCAGCCGGCGGGGATTGGCAACAGATACGCAGTATTTT. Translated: CASRPSRRGLATDTQYF.

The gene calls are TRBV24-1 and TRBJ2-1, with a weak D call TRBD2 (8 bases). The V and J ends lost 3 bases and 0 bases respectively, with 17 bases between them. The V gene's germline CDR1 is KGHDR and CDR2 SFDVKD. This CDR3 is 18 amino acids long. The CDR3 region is CATSDLSGTASSYNEQFF. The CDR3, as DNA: TGTGCCACCAGTGATCTTAGCGGGACAGCAAGCTCCTACAATGAGCAGTTCTTC.

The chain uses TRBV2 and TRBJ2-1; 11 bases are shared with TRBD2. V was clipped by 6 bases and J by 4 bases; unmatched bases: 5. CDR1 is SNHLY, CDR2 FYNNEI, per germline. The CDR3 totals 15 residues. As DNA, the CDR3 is TGTGCCAGCAGGCAACTAGCGGGGGATTACAATGAGCAGTTCTTC. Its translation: CASRQLAGDYNEQFF.

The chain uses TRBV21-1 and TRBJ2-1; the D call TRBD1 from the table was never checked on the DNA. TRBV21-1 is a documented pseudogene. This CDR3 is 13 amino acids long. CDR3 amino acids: CASRQGGDNEQFF. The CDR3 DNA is TGTGCCAGCAGACAGGGGGGAGACAATGAGCAGTTCTTC.

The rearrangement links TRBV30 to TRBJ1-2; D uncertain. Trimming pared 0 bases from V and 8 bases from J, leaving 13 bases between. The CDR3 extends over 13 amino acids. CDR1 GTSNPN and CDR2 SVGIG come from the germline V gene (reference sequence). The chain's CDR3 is CAWSVEAPRGYTF. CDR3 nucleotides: TGTGCCTGGAGTGTAGAGGCCCCGCGAGGCTACACCTTC.

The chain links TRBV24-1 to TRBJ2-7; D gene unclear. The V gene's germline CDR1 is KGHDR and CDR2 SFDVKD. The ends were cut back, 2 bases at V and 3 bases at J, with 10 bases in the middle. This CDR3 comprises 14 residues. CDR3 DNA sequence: TGTGCCACCAGTGATTCCAACACTCTCTACGAGCAGTACTTC. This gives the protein CATSDSNTLYEQYF.

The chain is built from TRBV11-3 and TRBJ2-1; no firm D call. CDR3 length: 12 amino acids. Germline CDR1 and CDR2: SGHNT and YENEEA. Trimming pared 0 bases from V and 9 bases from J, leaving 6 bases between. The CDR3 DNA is TGTGCCAGCAGCTTAGATCAAGGTGAGCAGTTCTTC. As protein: CASSLDQGEQFF.

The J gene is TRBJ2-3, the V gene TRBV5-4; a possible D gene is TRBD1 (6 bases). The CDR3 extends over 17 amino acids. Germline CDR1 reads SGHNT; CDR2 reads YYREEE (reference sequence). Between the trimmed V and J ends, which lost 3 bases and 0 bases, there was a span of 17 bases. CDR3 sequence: CASSSQAIQGSTDTQYF. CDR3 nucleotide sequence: TGTGCCAGCAGCTCCCAAGCTATACAGGGAAGCACAGATACGCAGTATTTT.

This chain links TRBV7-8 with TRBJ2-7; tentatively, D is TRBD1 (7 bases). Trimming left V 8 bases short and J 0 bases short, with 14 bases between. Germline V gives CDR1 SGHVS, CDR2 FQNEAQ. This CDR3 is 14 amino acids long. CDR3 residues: CASSEEGASYEQYF. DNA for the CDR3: TGTGCCAGCTCCGAGGAGGGGGCCTCCTACGAGCAGTACTTC.

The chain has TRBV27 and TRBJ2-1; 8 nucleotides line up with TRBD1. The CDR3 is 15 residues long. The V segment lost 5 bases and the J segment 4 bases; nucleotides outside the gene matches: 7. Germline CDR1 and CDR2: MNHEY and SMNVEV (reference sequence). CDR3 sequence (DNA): TGTGCCAGCAGTCCCACGGGACAGGTATACAATGAGCAGTTCTTC. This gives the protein CASSPTGQVYNEQFF.

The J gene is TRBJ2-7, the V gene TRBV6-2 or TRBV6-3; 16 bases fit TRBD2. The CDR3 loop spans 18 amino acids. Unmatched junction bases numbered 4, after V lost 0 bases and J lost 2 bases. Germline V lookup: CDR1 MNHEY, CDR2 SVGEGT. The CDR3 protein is CASSYSGTSGRAAYEQYF. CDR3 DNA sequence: TGTGCCAGCAGTTACTCCGGGACTAGCGGGAGGGCCGCCTACGAGCAGTACTTC.

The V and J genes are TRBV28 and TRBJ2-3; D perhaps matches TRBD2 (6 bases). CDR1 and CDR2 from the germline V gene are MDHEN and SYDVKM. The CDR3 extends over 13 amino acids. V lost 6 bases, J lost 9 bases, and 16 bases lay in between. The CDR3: CASRRDLVSTQYF. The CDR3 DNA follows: TGTGCCAGCAGGCGGGACTTAGTCTCGACGCAGTATTTT.